One and the same sample provided the 25 T cell receptor beta chains below, sequenced in a study of beta chain features in type 1 diabetes. Their antigens are not known. TCRB transcripts that were expressed got sequenced, as all of the isolated RNA had been reverse transcribed. The method was immunoSEQ multiplex PCR; TCRdb's version includes in-frame clones alone and lacks a portion of them. The repertoire holds a few hundred thousand clones, with roughly 16% as singletons. Regarding the study as a whole: Researchers report that Type 1 diabetes patients had moderately but significantly shorter TCRB CDR3s across all four CD4+ subsets.

The source material was naive CD4+ T cells from blood. The origin of the receptors is a man aged 30-40 years with type 1 diabetes.

The gene calls are TRBV28 and TRBJ2-4, with 8 positions matching TRBD1. Looked up from germline, CDR1 is MDHEN and CDR2 is SYDVKM. The CDR3 covers 14 residues. The V segment lost 5 bases and the J segment 3 bases; nucleotides outside the gene matches: 3. Here the CDR3 reads CASSRGTGKNIQYF. The CDR3 nucleotides read TGTGCCAGCAGTCGCGGGACAGGCAAAAACATTCAGTACTTC.

This clone was seen a few times. The V call is TRBV30, the J call TRBJ2-7; D not resolved. Germline lookup yields CDR1 GTSNPN and CDR2 SVGIG (reference sequence). The CDR3 consists of 15 residues. V was pared by 2 bases and J by 2 bases, with 16 bases between. The CDR3 spells CAWSRGPNPAYEQYF. DNA for the CDR3: TGTGCCTGGAGTAGAGGACCGAACCCGGCCTACGAGCAGTACTTC.

The chain carries TRBV30 and TRBJ2-1, with TRBD2 identical over 10 bases. The CDR3 runs to 15 residues. Germline V lookup: CDR1 GTSNPN, CDR2 SVGIG (reference sequence). J was trimmed by 7 bases and V by 3 bases; bases with no gene match: 9. CDR3 in amino acids: CAWSEAGGPLNEQFF. The CDR3 DNA sequence: TGTGCCTGGAGCGAAGCGGGAGGGCCGTTGAATGAGCAGTTCTTC.

V is TRBV7-9 and J is TRBJ2-2, with TRBD1 matching over 8 bases. The CDR3 extends over 15 amino acids. V lost 2 bases, J lost 4 bases, and 3 bases stayed unmatched. Germline V lookup: CDR1 SEHNR, CDR2 FQNEAQ (reference sequence). DNA for the CDR3: TGTGCCAGCAGCTTACGACAGGGGAGCACCGGGGAGCTGTTTTTT. This encodes CASSLRQGSTGELFF. Based on the CDR3 plus reference TRBV7-9 and TRBJ2-2, the full variable domain is DTGVSQNPRHKITKRGQNVTFRCDPISEHNRLYWYRQTLGQGPEFLTYFQNEAQLEKSRLLSDRFSAERPKGSFSTLEIQRTEQGDSAMYLCASSLRQGSTGELFFGEGSRLTVL.

The chain joins TRBV9 to TRBJ1-4; possible D gene TRBD1, 6 bases. CDR3 length equals 14 residues. Trimming cost V 5 bases and J 7 bases, with 15 bases left between them. Per the germline V gene, CDR1 is SGDLS and CDR2 is YYNGEE. The CDR3 DNA follows: TGTGCCAGCAGTAGACACAGGGACGGTGAAAAACTGTTTTTT. Its protein is CASSRHRDGEKLFF.

This clone was seen only a few times. This chain connects TRBV28 to TRBJ2-5; D is uncertain. The CDR3 covers 12 residues. Germline-derived CDR1 and CDR2 are MDHEN and SYDVKM. The V end lost 6 bases, the J end lost 1 base, and 6 bases lay between the germline ends. In DNA form, the CDR3 reads TGTGCCAGCAGCGTCTCCCAAGAGACCCAGTACTTC. This sequence encodes CASSVSQETQYF.

This clone was seen a few times. This sequence joins TRBV5-1 and TRBJ2-1; 9 nucleotides agree with TRBD2. The CDR3 is made up of 15 amino acids. V was clipped by 0 bases and J by 7 bases; unmatched bases: 5. Germline CDR1 and CDR2: SGHRS and YFSETQ. CDR3 sequence reads: CASSLETREGNEQFF. In DNA, the CDR3 is TGCGCCAGCAGCTTGGAAACGCGGGAGGGGAATGAGCAGTTCTTC.

This clone appeared a few times. The chain employs TRBV29-1 and TRBJ1-2, with a possible D match to TRBD1 (6 bases). Germline loops: CDR1 SQVTM, CDR2 ANQGSEA. The V and J ends lost 6 bases and 7 bases respectively, with 15 bases between them. This CDR3 region has 12 residues. CDR3 bases: TGCAGCGTCGTTCGACAGGAAGGTGGCTACACCTTC. Residues: CSVVRQEGGYTF.

This clone has a handful of counts. Its ends do not fully match the called genes, so a read error is possible. V is TRBV7-8 and J is TRBJ2-1, with D perhaps TRBD2 (8 bases). Germline CDR1 is SGHVS and CDR2 is FQNEAQ. The CDR3 length is 15 residues. The CDR3 protein is CASSVAGTVVNEQFF. The CDR3 bases are TGTGCCAGCAGCGTAGCGGGGACAGTGGTCAATGAGCAGTTCTTC.

The rearrangement uses TRBV11-2 and TRBJ2-5, with no clear D. V was shortened by 5 bases and J by 1 base, with 11 bases between the two germline ends. CDR3 length: 14 residues. Germline V gene data show CDR1 as SGHAT and CDR2 as FQNNGV. The DNA of the CDR3 is TGTGCCAGCAGCCGCCGCTTGGCCCAAGAGACCCAGTACTTC. Protein product: CASSRRLAQETQYF.

Only a few counts were recorded for this clone. The genes are TRBV16 and TRBJ2-3; TRBD1 is a possible D gene (5 bases). Trimming cost V 0 bases and J 1 base, with 11 bases left between them. The CDR3 is made up of 16 amino acids. CDR1 and CDR2 from the germline V gene are KGHSY and FQNENV. The CDR3 is CASSQSQGIGTDTQYF. In DNA form, the CDR3 reads TGTGCCAGCAGCCAATCCCAGGGAATAGGCACAGATACGCAGTATTTT. Full variable domain (missing parts from reference TRBV16 and TRBJ2-3): GEEVAQTPKHLVRGEGQKAKLYCAPIKGHSYVFWYQQVLKNEFKFLISFQNENVFDETGMPKERFSAKCLPNSPCSLEIQATKLEDSAVYFCASSQSQGIGTDTQYFGPGTRLTVL.

Comments on this clone: Other DNA sequences in the sample encode the same CDR3. The chain employs TRBV29-1 and TRBJ2-1; unclear D gene. Deletions cut 6 bases from V and 8 bases from J, with 2 bases between. The germline V gene encodes CDR1 SQVTM and CDR2 ANQGSEA. This CDR3 has 8 residues. CDR3 sequence (DNA): TGCAGCGTAGATGAGCAGTTCTTC. It codes for CSVDEQFF.

This clone showed up just a few times. The V gene is TRBV5-6, the J gene TRBJ2-4; D is perhaps TRBD1 or TRBD2 (6 bases each). There are 16 residues in the CDR3. Trimming removed 5 bases at V and 0 bases at J, with 15 bases between. CDR1 and CDR2 from the germline V gene are SGHDT and YYEEEE. This chain's CDR3 is CASSLGGQIAKNIQYF. CDR3 nucleotides: TGTGCCAGCAGTTTAGGGGGGCAAATAGCCAAAAACATTCAGTACTTC.

The chain couples TRBV30 to TRBJ2-7; D may correspond to TRBD1 or TRBD2 (5 bases each). V was cut by 4 bases and J by 3 bases, with 16 bases left in between. Per germline, CDR1 GTSNPN and CDR2 SVGIG (reference sequence). CDR3 size: 14 residues. The CDR3 is CAWKKRDRYYEQYF. The CDR3, as DNA: TGTGCCTGGAAAAAACGGGACCGCTACTACGAGCAGTACTTC. Full variable domain (outside the CDR3, taken from reference TRBV30 and TRBJ2-7): SQTIHQWPATLVQPVGSPLSLECTVEGTSNPNLYWYRQAAGRGLQLLFYSVGIGQISSEVPQNLSASRPQDRQFILSSKKLLLSDSGFYLCAWKKRDRYYEQYFGPGTRLTVT.

This clone has a handful of counts. The rearrangement links TRBV7-2 to TRBJ1-3; no reliable D call. The germline CDR1 and CDR2 sequences are SGHTA and FQGNSA. The ends were cut back, 1 base at V and 0 bases at J, with 4 bases in the middle. The CDR3 is made up of 14 amino acids. CDR3 sequence (DNA): TGTGCCAGCAGCTTAGGGGCCTCTGGAAACACCATATATTTT. The encoded protein is CASSLGASGNTIYF.

This clone occurred a few times. The CDR3 region has the DNA TGCAGCTCTAGCCGACAGCCGCAAGAGACCCAGTACTTC. Translation gives CSSSRQPQETQYF. The chain recombines TRBV29-1 with TRBJ2-5; the D gene could be TRBD1 or TRBD2 (5 bases each). Germline CDR1 reads SQVTM; CDR2 reads ANQGSEA. Trimming pared 8 bases from V and 2 bases from J, leaving 15 bases between. The CDR3 is made up of 13 amino acids.

The CDR3 sequence is CASSSGLPYEQYF. DNA for the CDR3: TGTGCCAGCAGCTCAGGACTCCCATACGAGCAGTACTTC. The V gene is TRBV7-9, the J gene TRBJ2-7; a possible D gene is TRBD2 (5 bases). Germline CDR1 is SEHNR and CDR2 is FQNEAQ (reference sequence). Trimming took 4 bases from V and 4 from J, leaving 11 bases between them. The CDR3 is 13 amino acids.

This chain joins TRBV5-6 and TRBJ2-7; TRBD2 might be the D (5 bases). CDR1 is SGHDT, CDR2 YYEEEE, per germline. The V and J ends lost 1 base and 3 bases respectively, with 17 bases between them. The CDR3 has 16 amino acids. CDR3 loop: CASSLTTIRDYYEQYF. The CDR3, as DNA: TGTGCCAGCAGCTTGACGACTATCCGAGATTACTACGAGCAGTACTTC.

There are a few counts of this clone. This chain joins TRBV7-2 and TRBJ2-1; D perhaps matches TRBD2 (6 bases). The CDR3 spans 13 residues. V dropped 11 bases and J dropped 9 bases, with 20 bases sitting between them. Germline CDR1 and CDR2: SGHTA and FQGNSA. CDR3 nucleotides: TGTGCCTCCGATCCCGTTAGCGGCTCTGAGCAGTTCTTC. Amino acid sequence: CASDPVSGSEQFF.

This clone has a handful of counts. The chain employs TRBV30 and TRBJ2-7; 9 bases fit TRBD1. Germline CDR1 is GTSNPN and CDR2 is SVGIG (reference sequence). The CDR3 loop spans 12 amino acids. V lost 5 bases to trimming and J lost 5 bases; unmatched junction nucleotides: 4. This CDR3 reads CAWGGQGNEQYF. In DNA form, the CDR3 reads TGTGCCTGGGGGGGACAGGGCAACGAGCAGTACTTC.

This clone was counted only a few times. This chain uses TRBV12-5 with TRBJ2-1; D may be TRBD1 or TRBD2 (5 bases each). The CDR3 totals 14 residues. The V end was cut by 3 bases, the J end by 8 bases, with 14 bases between. From germline, CDR1 is LGHNT and CDR2 FRNRAP. The CDR3 DNA reads TGTGCTAGTGGTTTAGGGACCCCGGGCCATGAGCAGTTCTTC. This sequence encodes CASGLGTPGHEQFF. The full variable domain, with the rest looked up from reference TRBV12-5 and TRBJ2-1, is DARVTQTPRHKVTEMGQEVTMRCQPILGHNTVFWYRQTMMQGLELLAYFRNRAPLDDSGMPKDRFSAEMPDATLATLKIQPSEPRDSAVYFCASGLGTPGHEQFFGPGTRLTVL.

Only a few counts were recorded for this clone. The J gene is TRBJ2-5, the V gene TRBV20-1; no definite D call. Germline CDR1 and CDR2: DFQATT and SNEGSKA (reference sequence). Trimming removed 3 bases at V and 12 bases at J, with 14 bases between. This CDR3 is built from 11 residues. The CDR3 here is CSASLGRGEYF. CDR3 bases: TGCAGTGCTAGTTTAGGGCGTGGGGAGTACTTC.

The CDR3 DNA sequence: TGTGCCAGCAGTCTCACGGCAATGAACACTGAAGCTTTCTTT. Amino acids: CASSLTAMNTEAFF. This chain links TRBV2 with TRBJ1-1; no firm D call. V was shortened by 5 bases and J by 0 bases, with 10 bases between the two germline ends. Germline V lookup: CDR1 SNHLY, CDR2 FYNNEI. The CDR3 extends over 14 amino acids.

The genes are TRBV29-1 and TRBJ2-7; 7 bases fit TRBD1. The CDR3 extends over 18 amino acids. Germline-derived CDR1 and CDR2 are SQVTM and ANQGSEA. V was pared by 6 bases and J by 0 bases, with 20 bases of the junction left unmatched. The CDR3 DNA reads TGCAGCGTGGTCGACAGGGCAACGCAATTAGTTAGCTCCTACGAGCAGTACTTC. It yields the protein CSVVDRATQLVSSYEQYF.

The chain recombines TRBV29-1 with TRBJ2-1; 13 bases are shared with TRBD2. This CDR3 comprises 14 residues. V lost 7 bases to trimming and J lost 7 bases; unmatched junction nucleotides: 7. The germline CDR1 and CDR2 sequences are SQVTM and ANQGSEA. This CDR3 is CSGGLAGVVNEQFF. The CDR3, as DNA: TGCAGCGGTGGACTAGCGGGAGTTGTTAATGAGCAGTTCTTC.